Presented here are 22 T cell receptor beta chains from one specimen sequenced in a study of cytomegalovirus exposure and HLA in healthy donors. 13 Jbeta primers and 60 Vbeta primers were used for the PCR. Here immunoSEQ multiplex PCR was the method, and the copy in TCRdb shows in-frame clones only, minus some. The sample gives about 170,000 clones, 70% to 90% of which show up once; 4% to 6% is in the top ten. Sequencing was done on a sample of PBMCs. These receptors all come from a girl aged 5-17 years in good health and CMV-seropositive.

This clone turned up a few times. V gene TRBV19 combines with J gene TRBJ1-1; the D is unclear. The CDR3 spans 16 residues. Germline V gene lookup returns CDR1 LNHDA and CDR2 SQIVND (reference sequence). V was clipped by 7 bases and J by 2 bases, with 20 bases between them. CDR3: CASTLSQAPANTEAFF. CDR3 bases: TGTGCCAGTACCCTATCCCAAGCTCCCGCCAACACTGAAGCTTTCTTT.

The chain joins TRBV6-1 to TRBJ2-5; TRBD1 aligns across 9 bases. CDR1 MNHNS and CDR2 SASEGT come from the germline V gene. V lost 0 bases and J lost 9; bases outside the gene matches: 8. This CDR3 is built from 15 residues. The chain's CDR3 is CASSEAGTGSVSQYF. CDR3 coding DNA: TGTGCCAGCAGTGAAGCAGGGACAGGGTCTGTATCCCAGTACTTC.

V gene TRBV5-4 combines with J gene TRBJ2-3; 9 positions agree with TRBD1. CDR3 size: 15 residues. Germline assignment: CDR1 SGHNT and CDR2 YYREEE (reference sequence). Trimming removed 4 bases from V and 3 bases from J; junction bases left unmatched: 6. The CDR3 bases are TGTGCCAGCAGCCAAGACAGGGGGGGAACAGATACGCAGTATTTT. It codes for CASSQDRGGTDTQYF. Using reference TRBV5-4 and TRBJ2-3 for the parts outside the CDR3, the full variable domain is ETGVTQSPTHLIKTRGQQVTLRCSSQSGHNTVSWYQQALGQGPQFIFQYYREEENGRGNFPPRFSGLQFPNYSSELNVNALELDDSALYLCASSQDRGGTDTQYFGPGTRLTVL.

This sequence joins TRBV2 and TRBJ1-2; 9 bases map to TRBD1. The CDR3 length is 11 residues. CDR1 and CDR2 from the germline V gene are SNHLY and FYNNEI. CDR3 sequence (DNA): TGTGTTACAGGGGGCGACTATGGCTACACCTTC. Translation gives CVTGGDYGYTF.

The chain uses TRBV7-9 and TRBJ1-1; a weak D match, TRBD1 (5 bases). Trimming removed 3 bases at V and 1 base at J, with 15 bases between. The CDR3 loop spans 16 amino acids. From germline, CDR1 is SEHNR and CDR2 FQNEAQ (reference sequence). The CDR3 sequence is CASSFTLTASNTEAFF. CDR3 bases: TGTGCCAGCAGCTTTACACTGACAGCTTCGAACACTGAAGCTTTCTTT.

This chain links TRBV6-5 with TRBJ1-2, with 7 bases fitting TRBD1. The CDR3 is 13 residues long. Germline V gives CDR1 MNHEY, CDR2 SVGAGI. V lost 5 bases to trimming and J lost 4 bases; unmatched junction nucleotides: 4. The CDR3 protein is CASSPGQFYGYTF. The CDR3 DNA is TGTGCCAGCAGTCCGGGACAGTTCTATGGCTACACCTTC.

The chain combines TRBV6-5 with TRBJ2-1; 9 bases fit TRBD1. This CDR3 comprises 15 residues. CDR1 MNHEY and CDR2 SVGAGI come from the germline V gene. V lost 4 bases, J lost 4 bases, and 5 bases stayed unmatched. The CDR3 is CASSSGTGPYNEQFF. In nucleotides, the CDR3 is TGTGCCAGCAGTTCCGGGACAGGGCCTTACAATGAGCAGTTCTTC.

The CDR3 nucleotides are TGTGCCAGCTCACCCGGCATGGGGACAGGGTCCTCCTACGAGCAGTACTTC. It translates to CASSPGMGTGSSYEQYF. This sequence joins TRBV18 and TRBJ2-7; 9 nucleotides line up with TRBD1. This CDR3 contains 17 residues. V shed 3 bases and J 0 bases; nucleotides not matched to a gene: 9. Germline V gives CDR1 KGHSH, CDR2 LQKENI.

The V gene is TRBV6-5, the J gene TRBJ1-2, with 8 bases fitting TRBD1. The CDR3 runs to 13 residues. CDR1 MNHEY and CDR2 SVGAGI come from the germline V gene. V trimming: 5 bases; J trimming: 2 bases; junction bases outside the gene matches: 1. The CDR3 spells CASSAGGNYGYTF. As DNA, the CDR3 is TGTGCCAGCAGTGCAGGGGGCAACTATGGCTACACCTTC.

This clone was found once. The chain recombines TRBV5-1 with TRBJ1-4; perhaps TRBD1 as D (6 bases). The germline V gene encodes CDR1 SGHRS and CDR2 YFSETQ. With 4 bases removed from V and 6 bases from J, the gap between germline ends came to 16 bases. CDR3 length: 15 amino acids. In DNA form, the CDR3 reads TGCGCCAGCAGCCCCGGGACACTTCGGGATGAAAAACTGTTTTTT. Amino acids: CASSPGTLRDEKLFF. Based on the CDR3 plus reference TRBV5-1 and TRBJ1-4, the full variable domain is KAGVTQTPRYLIKTRGQQVTLSCSPISGHRSVSWYQQTPGQGLQFLFEYFSETQRNKGNFPGRFSGRQFSNSRSEMNVSTLELGDSALYLCASSPGTLRDEKLFFGSGTQLSVL.

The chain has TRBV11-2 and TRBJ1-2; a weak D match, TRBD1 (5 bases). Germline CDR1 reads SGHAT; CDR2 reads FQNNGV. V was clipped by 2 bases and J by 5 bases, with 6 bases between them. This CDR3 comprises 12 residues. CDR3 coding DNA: TGTGCCAGCAGCTTAAGGGGTTATGGCTACACCTTC. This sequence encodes CASSLRGYGYTF.

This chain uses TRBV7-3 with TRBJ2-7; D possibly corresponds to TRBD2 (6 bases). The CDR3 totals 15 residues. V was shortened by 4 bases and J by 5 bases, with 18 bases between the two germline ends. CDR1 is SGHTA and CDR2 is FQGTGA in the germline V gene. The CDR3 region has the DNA TGTGCCAGCAGCTACGGGGCGGGGAAAGGGAACGAGCAGTACTTC. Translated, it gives CASSYGAGKGNEQYF.

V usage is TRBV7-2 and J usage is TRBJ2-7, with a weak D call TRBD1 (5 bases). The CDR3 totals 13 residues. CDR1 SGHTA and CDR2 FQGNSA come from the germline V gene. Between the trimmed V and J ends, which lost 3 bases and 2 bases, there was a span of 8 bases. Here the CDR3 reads CASSLTATYEQYF. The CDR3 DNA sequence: TGTGCCAGCAGCTTGACAGCTACCTACGAGCAGTACTTC. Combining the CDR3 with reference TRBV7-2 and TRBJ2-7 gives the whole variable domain GAGVSQSPSNKVTEKGKDVELRCDPISGHTALYWYRQSLGQGLEFLIYFQGNSAPDKSGLPSDRFSAERTGGSVSTLTIQRTQQEDSAVYLCASSLTATYEQYFGPGTRLTVT.

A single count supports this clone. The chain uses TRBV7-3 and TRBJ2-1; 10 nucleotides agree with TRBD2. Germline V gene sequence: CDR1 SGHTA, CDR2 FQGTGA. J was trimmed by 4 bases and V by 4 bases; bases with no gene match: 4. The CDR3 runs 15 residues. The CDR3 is CASSYSGGPYNEQFF. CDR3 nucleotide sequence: TGTGCCAGCAGCTATAGCGGGGGGCCTTACAATGAGCAGTTCTTC.

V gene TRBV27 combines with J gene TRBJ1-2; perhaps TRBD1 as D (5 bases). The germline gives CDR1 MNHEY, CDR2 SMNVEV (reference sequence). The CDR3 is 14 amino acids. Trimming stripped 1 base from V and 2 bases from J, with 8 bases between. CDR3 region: CASSLYGGNYGYTF. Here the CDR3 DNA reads TGTGCCAGCAGTTTATATGGGGGGAACTATGGCTACACCTTC.

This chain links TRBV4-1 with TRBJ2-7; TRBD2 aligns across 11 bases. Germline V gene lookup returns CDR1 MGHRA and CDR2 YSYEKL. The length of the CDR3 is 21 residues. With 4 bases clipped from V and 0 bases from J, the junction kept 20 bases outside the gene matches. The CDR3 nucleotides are TGCGCCAGCAGCCTCCGGCACGAGGGGCTAGCGGGGGGACCTGGCTCCTACGAGCAGTACTTC. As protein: CASSLRHEGLAGGPGSYEQYF.

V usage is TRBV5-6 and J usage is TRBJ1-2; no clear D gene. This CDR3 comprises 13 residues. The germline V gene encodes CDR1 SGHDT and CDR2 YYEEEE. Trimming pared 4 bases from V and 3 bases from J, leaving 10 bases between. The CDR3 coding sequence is TGTGCCAGCAGCCTTGGGCCCGACTATGGCTACACCTTC. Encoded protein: CASSLGPDYGYTF.

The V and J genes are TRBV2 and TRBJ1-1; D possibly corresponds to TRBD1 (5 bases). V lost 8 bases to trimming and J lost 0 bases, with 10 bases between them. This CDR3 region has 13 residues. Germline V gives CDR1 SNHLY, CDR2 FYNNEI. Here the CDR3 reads CASARVMNTEAFF. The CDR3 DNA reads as TGTGCCAGCGCCAGGGTAATGAACACTGAAGCTTTCTTT.

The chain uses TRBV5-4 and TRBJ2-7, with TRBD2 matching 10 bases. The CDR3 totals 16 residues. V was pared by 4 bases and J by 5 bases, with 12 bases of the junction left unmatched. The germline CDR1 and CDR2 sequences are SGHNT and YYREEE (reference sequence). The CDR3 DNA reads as TGTGCCAGCAGCGTACTAGCGGGGATTACTATGCACGAGCAGTACTTC. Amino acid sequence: CASSVLAGITMHEQYF.

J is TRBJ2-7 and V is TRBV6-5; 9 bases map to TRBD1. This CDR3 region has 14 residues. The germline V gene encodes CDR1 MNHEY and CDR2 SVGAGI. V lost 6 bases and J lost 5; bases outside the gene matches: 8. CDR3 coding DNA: TGTGCCAGCAGCCAGGGACAGGGCGTCAACGAGCAGTACTTC. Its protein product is CASSQGQGVNEQYF.

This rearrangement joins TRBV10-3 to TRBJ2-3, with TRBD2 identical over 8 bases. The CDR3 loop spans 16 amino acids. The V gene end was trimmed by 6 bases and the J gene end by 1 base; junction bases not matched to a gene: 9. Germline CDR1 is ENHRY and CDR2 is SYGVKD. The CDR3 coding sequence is TGTGCCATCAGCGAAATCGGGGGGGCGGGCACAGATACGCAGTATTTT. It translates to CAISEIGGAGTDTQYF.

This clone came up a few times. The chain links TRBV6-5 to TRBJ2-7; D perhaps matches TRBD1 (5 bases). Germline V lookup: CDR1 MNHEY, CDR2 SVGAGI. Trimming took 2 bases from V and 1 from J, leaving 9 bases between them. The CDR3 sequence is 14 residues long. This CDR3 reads CASSYGADSYEQYF. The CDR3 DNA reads TGTGCCAGCAGTTACGGGGCGGATTCCTACGAGCAGTACTTC.